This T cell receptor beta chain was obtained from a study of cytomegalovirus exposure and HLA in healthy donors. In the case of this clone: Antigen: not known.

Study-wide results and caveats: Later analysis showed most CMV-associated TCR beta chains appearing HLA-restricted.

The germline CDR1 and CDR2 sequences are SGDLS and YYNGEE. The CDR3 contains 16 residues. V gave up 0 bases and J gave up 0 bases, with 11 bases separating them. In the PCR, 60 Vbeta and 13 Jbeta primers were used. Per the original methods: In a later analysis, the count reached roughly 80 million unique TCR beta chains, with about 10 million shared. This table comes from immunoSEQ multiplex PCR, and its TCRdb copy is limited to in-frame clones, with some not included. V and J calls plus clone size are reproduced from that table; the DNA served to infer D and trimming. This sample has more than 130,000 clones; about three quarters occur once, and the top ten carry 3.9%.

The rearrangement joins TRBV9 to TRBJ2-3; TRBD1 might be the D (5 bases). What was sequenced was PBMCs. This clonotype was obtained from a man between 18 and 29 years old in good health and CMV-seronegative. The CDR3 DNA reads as TGTGCCAGCAGCGTAGCAGACAGCCCTAGCACAGATACGCAGTATTTT. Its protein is CASSVADSPSTDTQYF.